Presented here are 3 T cell receptor beta chains from one specimen sequenced in a study of blood T cells in healthy people across ages. A second roughly 6 to 12 cycle PCR used barcoded and J-beta primers. TCRdb re-analysed the 5' RACE reads in MiXCR, keeping a single row per CDR3 protein. The profile covers 1.5 million to 2 million distinct CDR3 sequences, with roughly 50% appearing a single time and 2.1% taken by the ten largest. The sample was blood. All receptors derive from a woman in her 40s in good health.

The CDR3 sequence: CASSQVTSEETQYF. The CDR3 coding sequence is TGTGCCAGCAGCCAAGTAACTAGCGAAGAGACCCAGTACTTC. The rearrangement joins TRBV3-1 to TRBJ2-7, with 7 bases fitting TRBD2. The last part of the DNA fits TRBJ2-5 better; the J call may be wrong. Germline CDR1 and CDR2: LGHDT and YNNKEL (reference sequence). The CDR3 contains 14 residues.

The chain links TRBV28 to TRBJ2-1; 9 nucleotides agree with TRBD2. Unmatched junction bases numbered 11, after V lost 6 bases and J lost 8 bases. CDR3 length: 15 residues. CDR1 MDHEN and CDR2 SYDVKM come from the germline V gene. The CDR3 reads CASRRGGGGSDEQFF. The CDR3 region has the DNA TGTGCCAGCAGGCGGGGGGGTGGGGGGAGCGATGAGCAGTTCTTC. The whole variable domain, filled in from reference TRBV28 and TRBJ2-1, reads DVKVTQSSRYLVKRTGEKVFLECVQDMDHENMFWYRQDPGLGLRLIYFSYDVKMKEKGDIPEGYSVSREKKERFSLILESASTNQTSMYLCASRRGGGGSDEQFFGPGTRLTVL.

J is TRBJ1-2 and V is TRBV20-1, with D unresolved. Germline V lookup: CDR1 DFQATT, CDR2 SNEGSKA (reference sequence). Trimming took 6 bases from V and 4 from J, leaving 18 bases between them. The CDR3 length is 14 residues. The CDR3 DNA sequence: TGCAGTGCCTGGAGTGAGGTCCGGGGCTATGGCTACACCTTC. Residues: CSAWSEVRGYGYTF.